The source of this TCR beta chain is a study of shared clonotypes between healthy human individuals. Profiled with immunoSEQ multiplex PCR; TCRdb holds only in-frame clones, not every one. The profile shows around 2,000,000 clones, about 95% of them singletons. As regards this clone: Its antigen is currently unknown.

Germline V gene data show CDR1 as LGHNA and CDR2 as YSLEER. The CDR3 covers 15 residues. The germline V and J ends were trimmed by 0 bases and 0 bases, with 6 bases remaining between them. Whole-study results and caveats: Having only a few donors restricted how much genetic and exposure-history diversity was captured. Several donors showed sharing of around 5.3% of naive CD4 clonotypes. Investigators collected only blood, and repertoires in tissues likely differ. Rarefaction demonstrated incomplete sorted-subset sequencing despite large depth.

Positively selected for CCR7, the CD45RO-negative cells used as naive CD8 cells excluded terminally differentiated effector memory CD45RA+ cells. Input material: naive CD8+ T cells sorted from blood. The chain combines TRBV4-3 with TRBJ2-1; D uncertain. The sequence was collected from a man aged 18 to 29 in good health. The CDR3 region has the DNA TGCGCCAGCAGCCAAGACCTACCCTCCTACAATGAGCAGTTCTTC. It yields the protein CASSQDLPSYNEQFF.